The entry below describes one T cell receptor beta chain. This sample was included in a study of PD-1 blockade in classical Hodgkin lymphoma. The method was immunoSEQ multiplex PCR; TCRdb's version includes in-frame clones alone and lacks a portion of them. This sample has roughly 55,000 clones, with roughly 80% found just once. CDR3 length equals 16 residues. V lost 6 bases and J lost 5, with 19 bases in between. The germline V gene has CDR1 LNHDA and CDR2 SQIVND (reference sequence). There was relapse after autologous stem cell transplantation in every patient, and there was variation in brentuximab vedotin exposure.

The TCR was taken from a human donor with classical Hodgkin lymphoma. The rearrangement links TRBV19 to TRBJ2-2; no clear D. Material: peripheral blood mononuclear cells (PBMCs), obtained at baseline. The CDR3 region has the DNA TGTGCCAGTAGGCCCTGGAAGGGTTCTTGGACCGGGGAGCTGTTTTTT. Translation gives CASRPWKGSWTGELFF.